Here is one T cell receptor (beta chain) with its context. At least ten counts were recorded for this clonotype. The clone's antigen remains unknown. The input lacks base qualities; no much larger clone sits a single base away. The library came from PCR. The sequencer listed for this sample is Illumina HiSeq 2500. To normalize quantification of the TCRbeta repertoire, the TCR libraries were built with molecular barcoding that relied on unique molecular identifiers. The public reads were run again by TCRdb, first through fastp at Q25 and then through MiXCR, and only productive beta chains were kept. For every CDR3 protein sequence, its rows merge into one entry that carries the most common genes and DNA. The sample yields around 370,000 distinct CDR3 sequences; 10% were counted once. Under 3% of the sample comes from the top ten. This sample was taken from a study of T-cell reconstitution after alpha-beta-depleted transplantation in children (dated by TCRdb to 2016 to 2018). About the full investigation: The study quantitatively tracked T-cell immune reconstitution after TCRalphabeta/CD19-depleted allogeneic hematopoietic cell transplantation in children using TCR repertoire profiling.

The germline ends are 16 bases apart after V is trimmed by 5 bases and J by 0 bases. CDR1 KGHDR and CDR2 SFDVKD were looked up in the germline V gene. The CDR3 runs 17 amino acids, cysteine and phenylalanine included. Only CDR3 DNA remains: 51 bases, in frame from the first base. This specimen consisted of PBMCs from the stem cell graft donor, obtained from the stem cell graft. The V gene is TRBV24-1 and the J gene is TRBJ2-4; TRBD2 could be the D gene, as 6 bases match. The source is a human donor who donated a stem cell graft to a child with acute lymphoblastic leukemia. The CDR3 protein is CATSVPGDALAKNIQYF. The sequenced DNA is TGTGCCACCAGTGTTCCGGGGGACGCTTTAGCCAAAAACATTCAGTACTTC.